Following are 32 T cell receptor beta chains from one sample sequenced in a study of shared clonotypes between healthy human individuals. Generated by immunoSEQ multiplex PCR, the TCRdb table keeps only in-frame clones and is missing some. The table lists some 2 million clones, 95% of them singletons. The sample consisted of naive CD4+ T cells sorted from blood. The subset is: CD45RA+ positively selected. Receptors were obtained from a man aged 18 to 29 in good health.

The chain combines TRBV7-9 with TRBJ1-4, with D possibly TRBD1 on 6 matching bases. Trimming left V 5 bases short and J 8 bases short, with 18 bases between. Germline V gene sequence: CDR1 SEHNR, CDR2 FQNEAQ (reference sequence). The CDR3 extends over 15 amino acids. The CDR3 nucleotides read TGTGCCAGCAGCCGGTCGGGGGCCCGTCGGGAAAAACTGTTTTTT. It is translated as CASSRSGARREKLFF.

The genes are TRBV12-5 and TRBJ1-2; tentative D call: TRBD1 (5 bases). Germline V gene data show CDR1 as LGHNT and CDR2 as FRNRAP. The CDR3 contains 13 residues. Trimming cost V 4 bases and J 4 bases, with 10 bases left between them. CDR3 sequence (DNA): TGTGCTAGTGGTTCCAGGGAGAGCTATGGCTACACCTTC. Its translation: CASGSRESYGYTF.

The chain joins TRBV29-1 to TRBJ2-1; D is possibly TRBD1 or TRBD2 (5 bases each). Germline assignment: CDR1 SQVTM and CDR2 ANQGSEA. Trimming shortened V by 3 bases and J by 5 bases, and 8 bases separated the two germline ends. The CDR3 is made up of 12 amino acids. Here the CDR3 reads CSVDGGNNEQFF. In DNA, the CDR3 is TGCAGCGTTGATGGGGGTAACAATGAGCAGTTCTTC.

The J gene is TRBJ2-1, the V gene TRBV25-1; D may match TRBD1 or TRBD2 (5 bases each). The germline V gene has CDR1 MGHDK and CDR2 SYGVNS. V lost 4 bases to trimming and J lost 7 bases, with 11 bases between them. The CDR3 contains 13 residues. The DNA for the CDR3 is TGTGCCAGCAGTGGGGACCCCTTGAATGAGCAGTTCTTC. Its protein is CASSGDPLNEQFF.

This chain joins TRBV10-3 and TRBJ1-1; 11 bases line up with TRBD1. The CDR3 contains 13 residues. Germline V gene lookup returns CDR1 ENHRY and CDR2 SYGVKD. After removal of 11 bases from V and 1 base from J, the junction contained 3 bases not matched to a gene. Here the CDR3 reads CASGTGGNTEAFF. The CDR3 DNA follows: TGTGCCTCAGGGACAGGGGGGAACACTGAAGCTTTCTTT.

V usage is TRBV5-1 and J usage is TRBJ2-5, with D possibly TRBD1 on 5 matching bases. Germline V gene sequence: CDR1 SGHRS, CDR2 YFSETQ. There are 15 residues in the CDR3. V lost 5 bases and J 0 bases, leaving 14 bases between the germline ends. CDR3 amino acids: CASSQAQGHQETQYF. CDR3 sequence (DNA): TGCGCCAGCAGTCAGGCGCAGGGCCACCAAGAGACCCAGTACTTC.

The V gene is TRBV5-1, the J gene TRBJ2-3; no clear D gene. Germline CDR1 reads SGHRS; CDR2 reads YFSETQ. V dropped 4 bases and J dropped 4 bases, with 16 bases sitting between them. This CDR3 spans 15 amino acids. The CDR3 DNA is TGCGCCAGCAGCAAGGACGGCAAACCTTCAGATACGCAGTATTTT. Protein sequence: CASSKDGKPSDTQYF. Together with reference TRBV5-1 and TRBJ2-3, the CDR3 gives the full variable domain: KAGVTQTPRYLIKTRGQQVTLSCSPISGHRSVSWYQQTPGQGLQFLFEYFSETQRNKGNFPGRFSGRQFSNSRSEMNVSTLELGDSALYLCASSKDGKPSDTQYFGPGTRLTVL.

This sequence joins TRBV6-1 and TRBJ2-2, with 14 nucleotides matching TRBD2. The CDR3 sequence is 15 residues long. Germline CDR1 is MNHNS and CDR2 is SASEGT. Trimming cost V 9 bases and J 5 bases; bases outside gene matches: 5. The CDR3: CARGLAGAGTGELFF. For the CDR3, the DNA is TGTGCCAGGGGACTAGCGGGAGCGGGGACCGGGGAGCTGTTTTTT.

The V and J genes are TRBV7-6 and TRBJ1-5; 8 bases map to TRBD1. CDR1 is SGHVS, CDR2 FNYEAQ, per germline. With 2 bases clipped from V and 5 bases from J, the junction kept 2 bases outside the gene matches. The CDR3 length is 14 residues. CDR3 nucleotides: TGTGCCAGCAGCTTAAACAGGGGGGATCAGCCCCAGCATTTT. This sequence encodes CASSLNRGDQPQHF.

The chain employs TRBV30 and TRBJ2-7; D call uncertain. Between the trimmed V and J ends, which lost 1 base and 4 bases, there was a span of 14 bases. The V gene's germline CDR1 is GTSNPN and CDR2 SVGIG (reference sequence). The CDR3 length is 14 residues. Written as DNA, the CDR3 is TGTGCCTGGAGTGATGAGGTCCCCTCTTACGAGCAGTACTTC. Translation gives CAWSDEVPSYEQYF. The full variable domain, rest sourced from reference TRBV30 and TRBJ2-7, is SQTIHQWPATLVQPVGSPLSLECTVEGTSNPNLYWYRQAAGRGLQLLFYSVGIGQISSEVPQNLSASRPQDRQFILSSKKLLLSDSGFYLCAWSDEVPSYEQYFGPGTRLTVT.

This CDR3 reads CASRPSGSGANVLTF. In DNA form, the CDR3 reads TGTGCCAGCAGACCCTCAGGGAGTGGGGCCAACGTCCTGACTTTC. The rearrangement joins TRBV11-2 to TRBJ2-6, with D possibly called TRBD1 or TRBD2 (5 bases each). The CDR3 extends over 15 amino acids. Germline V gene lookup returns CDR1 SGHAT and CDR2 FQNNGV. The V gene lost 6 bases and the J gene lost 3 bases, with 12 bases spanning the gap.

The rearrangement joins TRBV6-1 to TRBJ2-7; 7 positions match TRBD1. Germline V gene data show CDR1 as MNHNS and CDR2 as SASEGT. CDR3 size: 13 residues. With 5 bases clipped from V and 3 bases from J, the junction kept 4 bases outside the gene matches. CDR3 protein: CASSSQGIYEQYF. The CDR3 nucleotides are TGTGCCAGCAGTTCACAGGGGATCTACGAGCAGTACTTC.

The chain joins TRBV18 to TRBJ2-2; 7 bases line up with TRBD1. The CDR3 contains 15 residues. The V segment lost 6 bases and the J segment 3 bases; nucleotides outside the gene matches: 7. The V gene's germline CDR1 is KGHSH and CDR2 LQKENI. CDR3 region: CASSQGTVDTGELFF. In DNA, the CDR3 is TGTGCCAGCTCCCAGGGGACAGTCGACACCGGGGAGCTGTTTTTT.

This clone was seen just once. The chain is built from TRBV27 and TRBJ1-5; no firm D call. Germline CDR1 is MNHEY and CDR2 is SMNVEV (reference sequence). This CDR3 region has 14 residues. Trimming took off 5 bases at V and 7 bases at J, with 15 bases between the two ends. The CDR3 DNA reads TGTGCCAGCAGTCCTCTTGCCCCGGCGCAGCCCCAGCATTTT. It specifies CASSPLAPAQPQHF.

The rearrangement joins TRBV6-1 to TRBJ2-7; TRBD1 agrees at 7 bases. Germline lookup yields CDR1 MNHNS and CDR2 SASEGT. This CDR3 contains 16 residues. After removal of 1 base from V and 0 bases from J, the junction contained 6 bases not matched to a gene. In DNA form, the CDR3 reads TGTGCCAGCAGTGAAGGGAGACAGGGATTCTCCTACGAGCAGTACTTC. Residues: CASSEGRQGFSYEQYF.

With respect to this clone: At the DNA level, this CDR3 is encoded by other sequences in the same sample as well. The CDR3 DNA reads TGCGCCAGCAGCTTGGCGGCAGCACAAGAGACCCAGTACTTC. Protein: CASSLAAAQETQYF. V usage is TRBV5-1 and J usage is TRBJ2-5; D unresolved. From germline, CDR1 is SGHRS and CDR2 YFSETQ. The germline V and J ends were trimmed by 0 bases and 2 bases, with 8 bases remaining between them. The CDR3 loop spans 14 amino acids.

V usage is TRBV5-4 and J usage is TRBJ1-6; D perhaps matches TRBD1 (5 bases). V lost 1 base, J lost 8 bases, and 13 bases lay in between. There are 15 residues in the CDR3. The V gene's germline CDR1 is SGHNT and CDR2 YYREEE (reference sequence). CDR3 nucleotides: TGTGCCAGCAGCTTGTCGGCAGGGCAGGATTCACCCCTCCACTTT. It specifies CASSLSAGQDSPLHF.

The rearrangement joins TRBV6-1 to TRBJ2-7; 10 bases align to TRBD1. The ends lost 10 bases at V and 4 bases at J; junction bases unmatched: 10. This CDR3 contains 14 residues. CDR1 is MNHNS, CDR2 SASEGT, per germline. The CDR3 reads CATQPGQGTYEQYF. CDR3 DNA sequence: TGTGCCACCCAACCGGGACAGGGGACGTACGAGCAGTACTTC.

The CDR3, as DNA: TGTGCCAGCAGGCGAGTAACGGCTACGAACACCGGGGAGCTGTTTTTT. This translates into CASRRVTATNTGELFF. The V gene is TRBV5-6, the J gene TRBJ2-2; D is ambiguous. V was trimmed by 5 bases and J by 0 bases, leaving 14 bases between them. Germline V gives CDR1 SGHDT, CDR2 YYEEEE. This CDR3 is 16 amino acids long.

This clone was recorded only once. The chain recombines TRBV29-1 with TRBJ2-3; D tentatively fits TRBD1 or TRBD2 (5 bases each). Germline CDR1 SQVTM, CDR2 ANQGSEA. The CDR3 contains 14 residues. CDR3 nucleotides: TGCGCGACCGTGGGGGTGGCTAGCACAGATACGCAGTATTTT. This encodes CATVGVASTDTQYF.

The V call is TRBV6-5, the J call TRBJ2-3; 10 bases align to TRBD1. Germline V gives CDR1 MNHEY, CDR2 SVGAGI. The V gene end was trimmed by 6 bases and the J gene end by 4 bases; junction bases not matched to a gene: 7. The CDR3 runs 15 residues. CDR3 sequence (DNA): TGTGCCAGCAGCCCTACGGGACAGGGGTCAGATACGCAGTATTTT. Protein: CASSPTGQGSDTQYF.

The chain couples TRBV28 to TRBJ1-2, with TRBD1 as a possible D gene (6 bases). Trimming stripped 4 bases from V and 7 bases from J, with 13 bases between. The length of the CDR3 is 13 residues. Germline V gives CDR1 MDHEN, CDR2 SYDVKM. The CDR3 sequence is CASSYRGGAGYTF. DNA of the CDR3: TGTGCCAGCAGTTACCGAGGGGGGGCTGGCTACACCTTC.

The chain has TRBV6-6 and TRBJ1-2; 7 bases line up with TRBD1. The V and J ends lost 5 bases and 8 bases, in that order; junction bases with no gene match: 8. The length of the CDR3 is 13 residues. Germline V CDR1 and CDR2: MNHNY, SVGAGI (reference sequence). Here the CDR3 DNA reads TGTGCCAGCAGTCCCGGGACAGTTGACGGCTACACCTTC. Amino acids: CASSPGTVDGYTF.

This chain uses TRBV12-5 with TRBJ2-7; TRBD2 might be the D (5 bases). The CDR3 runs to 14 residues. Looked up from germline, CDR1 is LGHNT and CDR2 is FRNRAP. Deletions cut 5 bases from V and 2 bases from J, with 13 bases between. CDR3 protein: CASGRDQPTYEQYF. In DNA, the CDR3 is TGTGCTAGTGGTCGGGATCAACCGACCTACGAGCAGTACTTC.

In DNA, the CDR3 is TGTGCCAGCTCACCACCGGATAATATAGGTTTAAACCACGAGCAGTACTTC. Its translation: CASSPPDNIGLNHEQYF. The chain employs TRBV18 and TRBJ2-7, with D unclear. This CDR3 is built from 17 residues. The germline V gene has CDR1 KGHSH and CDR2 LQKENI. Trimming shortened V by 0 bases and J by 5 bases, and 20 bases separated the two germline ends.

The gene calls are TRBV28 and TRBJ2-5; D is perhaps TRBD1 (6 bases). CDR3 length: 16 amino acids. The germline CDR1 and CDR2 sequences are MDHEN and SYDVKM. Trimming removed 4 bases at V and 2 bases at J, with 17 bases between. The CDR3 loop reads CASSSSGWGRQETQYF. CDR3 bases: TGTGCCAGCAGTTCTTCCGGGTGGGGGCGGCAAGAGACCCAGTACTTC.

V is TRBV5-6 and J is TRBJ2-1; D possibly matches TRBD1 or TRBD2 (5 bases each). This CDR3 has 16 amino acids. Trimming took off 3 bases at V and 7 bases at J, with 20 bases between the two ends. CDR1 is SGHDT, CDR2 YYEEEE, per germline. The CDR3 DNA reads TGTGCCAGCAGCTCGTCTGCCGGGGACCTAAAGAATGAGCAGTTCTTC. This sequence encodes CASSSSAGDLKNEQFF. The variable domain in full, with the rest retrieved from reference TRBV5-6 and TRBJ2-1, is DAGVTQSPTHLIKTRGQQVTLRCSPKSGHDTVSWYQQALGQGPQFIFQYYEEEERQRGNFPDRFSGHQFPNYSSELNVNALLLGDSALYLCASSSSAGDLKNEQFFGPGTRLTVL.

Turning to this clone: One base away lies a much larger clone, so this may be a sequencing read error. The identical CDR3 is also encoded by other nucleotide sequences in the sample. This chain uses TRBV7-2 with TRBJ2-7; TRBD1 agrees at 9 bases. The germline V gene encodes CDR1 SGHTA and CDR2 FQGNSA. The CDR3 has 14 residues. The J segment lost 4 bases and the V segment lost 3 bases, leaving 4 bases of the junction unmatched. CDR3 loop: CASSFGTGSYEQYF. The CDR3 DNA sequence: TGTGCCAGCAGCTTCGGGACAGGGAGTTACGAGCAGTACTTC.

The rearrangement uses TRBV9 and TRBJ1-2; 12 bases line up with TRBD1. The V gene end was trimmed by 4 bases and the J gene end by 8 bases; junction bases not matched to a gene: 12. Germline V gene sequence: CDR1 SGDLS, CDR2 YYNGEE. This CDR3 comprises 16 residues. The CDR3, as DNA: TGTGCCAGCAGCCCCCGGACGGGACAGGGGGCAAACGGCTACACCTTC. Its translation is CASSPRTGQGANGYTF.

The V and J genes are TRBV7-9 and TRBJ2-7; D remains ambiguous. Germline V gives CDR1 SEHNR, CDR2 FQNEAQ (reference sequence). The CDR3 contains 14 residues. The V end was cut by 1 base, the J end by 0 bases, with 7 bases between. CDR3 nucleotides: TGTGCCAGCAGCTTAGGTGACAACTCCTACGAGCAGTACTTC. It specifies CASSLGDNSYEQYF.

The gene calls are TRBV27 and TRBJ2-5; TRBD2 matches 7 bases. V dropped 7 bases and J dropped 0; count of bases not matched to a gene: 5. The V gene's germline CDR1 is MNHEY and CDR2 SMNVEV (reference sequence). This CDR3 has 14 amino acids. CDR3 amino acids: CASKGSGYQETQYF. The DNA of the CDR3 is TGTGCCAGCAAGGGTAGCGGGTACCAAGAGACCCAGTACTTC.

The V call is TRBV27, the J call TRBJ2-1, with TRBD2 as a possible D gene (6 bases). V was trimmed by 1 base and J by 0 bases, leaving 7 bases between them. Germline CDR1 and CDR2: MNHEY and SMNVEV (reference sequence). The CDR3 totals 15 residues. The CDR3 spells CASSLWGGSYNEQFF. In DNA, the CDR3 is TGTGCCAGCAGTTTATGGGGAGGCTCCTACAATGAGCAGTTCTTC.